Each of the 19 T cell receptor beta chains below was sequenced from the same sample in a study of T cell repertoires in cytomegalovirus infection. TCRdb reprocessed the reads with MiXCR, giving one entry per CDR3 protein. The profile covers tens of thousands of distinct CDR3 sequences, with over 15% appearing a single time and about 68% taken by the ten largest. The antigens of these receptors remain unknown. Source: CD8+ T cells from cultured PBMCs, taken from culture after CMV antigen stimulation. These receptor sequences come from a human donor in good health (CMV status not recorded). Some clones in this sample may be carry-over from other donors' samples.

CDR3 coding DNA: TGTGCCAGCGGGGACAGCGAGCAGTTCTTC. It encodes CASGDSEQFF. The gene calls are TRBV25-1 and TRBJ2-1; TRBD1 agrees at 7 bases. V dropped 8 bases and J dropped 10; count of bases not matched to a gene: 2. Germline assignment: CDR1 MGHDK and CDR2 SYGVNS. The CDR3 length is 10 residues.

This chain links TRBV27 with TRBJ2-7, with 10 nucleotides matching TRBD1. The V and J ends lost 5 bases and 3 bases, in that order; junction bases with no gene match: 7. Germline V gene sequence: CDR1 MNHEY, CDR2 SMNVEV (reference sequence). The CDR3 is 15 residues long. CDR3 sequence (DNA): TGTGCCAGCAGTACCGACCGGGACAGGGGCTACGAGCAGTACTTC. Translating gives CASSTDRDRGYEQYF.

This clonotype was seen more than once but under ten times. The rearrangement joins TRBV4-1 to TRBJ2-5, with D possibly matching TRBD2 (5 bases). CDR3 size: 16 residues. The germline V gene encodes CDR1 MGHRA and CDR2 YSYEKL. Trimming shortened V by 3 bases and J by 6 bases, and 20 bases separated the two germline ends. Here the CDR3 DNA reads TGCGCCAGCAGCCATCCCCTATCGGGCGGGCAGAAGACCCAGTACTTC. It codes for CASSHPLSGGQKTQYF.

This chain links TRBV20-1 with TRBJ1-2; perhaps TRBD1 as D (5 bases). Germline CDR1 DFQATT, CDR2 SNEGSKA (reference sequence). This CDR3 contains 13 residues. Trimming stripped 0 bases from V and 4 bases from J, with 9 bases between. The CDR3 protein is CSARDEGSYGYTF. The CDR3 nucleotides read TGCAGTGCTAGAGATGAGGGGAGCTATGGCTACACCTTC.

The chain has TRBV7-8 and TRBJ2-1; D is uncertain. The ends were cut back, 2 bases at V and 3 bases at J, with 14 bases in the middle. Germline CDR1 is SGHVS and CDR2 is FQNEAQ. This CDR3 spans 16 amino acids. DNA for the CDR3: TGTGCCAGCAGCTTAATCGAGGCCACATACTACAATGAGCAGTTCTTC. This translates into CASSLIEATYYNEQFF. The variable domain in full, with the rest retrieved from reference TRBV7-8 and TRBJ2-1, is GAGVSQSPRYKVAKRGQDVALRCDPISGHVSLFWYQQALGQGPEFLTYFQNEAQLDKSGLPSDRFFAERPEGSVSTLKIQRTQQEDSAVYLCASSLIEATYYNEQFFGPGTRLTVL.

V is TRBV7-2 and J is TRBJ2-7; no firm D call. Germline values: CDR1 SGHTA, CDR2 FQGNSA. V was clipped by 5 bases and J by 2 bases, with 22 bases between them. The CDR3 runs to 17 residues. The CDR3 DNA sequence: TGTGCCAGCAGCATACCTTCCGGGCGGCAGCTGACCTACGAGCAGTACTTC. It encodes CASSIPSGRQLTYEQYF.

The V call is TRBV15, the J call TRBJ1-5; a possible D gene is TRBD1 (6 bases). The V and J ends lost 2 bases and 0 bases respectively, with 14 bases between them. CDR3 length equals 17 residues. Germline V gene sequence: CDR1 LNHNV, CDR2 YYDKDF (reference sequence). The CDR3 spells CATSRHLTGNSNQPQHF. The CDR3, as DNA: TGTGCCACCAGCAGACACCTGACAGGTAATAGCAATCAGCCCCAGCATTTT.

This sequence joins TRBV7-9 and TRBJ2-7; D not certain. Germline CDR1 reads SEHNR; CDR2 reads FQNEAQ (reference sequence). The CDR3 extends over 14 amino acids. V was shortened by 1 base and J by 5 bases, with 12 bases between the two germline ends. CDR3 DNA sequence: TGTGCCAGCAGCTTAGATGGGCTACGTGACGAGCAGTACTTC. It specifies CASSLDGLRDEQYF.

The rearrangement joins TRBV6-2 or TRBV6-3 to TRBJ1-1; D gene unclear. The V end lost 4 bases, the J end lost 2 bases, and 11 bases lay between the germline ends. The germline V gene encodes CDR1 MNHEY and CDR2 SVGEGT. This CDR3 region has 14 residues. This CDR3 reads CASSLYGINTEAFF. CDR3 bases: TGTGCCAGCAGTTTGTACGGGATAAACACTGAAGCTTTCTTT.

This clonotype was counted a few times. The chain joins TRBV7-2 to TRBJ2-7; D gene ambiguous. V was pared by 3 bases and J by 7 bases, with 10 bases between. This CDR3 is 12 amino acids long. CDR1 is SGHTA and CDR2 is FQGNSA in the germline V gene. The CDR3: CASSFERVEQYF. CDR3 nucleotide sequence: TGTGCCAGCAGCTTCGAAAGGGTAGAGCAGTACTTC.

This chain's CDR3 is CASSHRNTEAFF. DNA for the CDR3: TGTGCCAGCAGCCACCGGAACACTGAAGCTTTCTTT. This chain connects TRBV7-9 to TRBJ1-1; D remains unclear. This CDR3 spans 12 amino acids. Deletions cut 5 bases from V and 1 base from J, with 5 bases between. CDR1 is SEHNR and CDR2 is FQNEAQ in the germline V gene (reference sequence).

V is TRBV6-5 and J is TRBJ2-1, with a possible D match to TRBD1 (6 bases). The CDR3 totals 14 residues. V lost 7 bases, J lost 0 bases, and 10 bases lay in between. Germline V CDR1 and CDR2: MNHEY, SVGAGI. The CDR3 region is CASTPGDSYNEQFF. Here the CDR3 DNA reads TGTGCCAGCACCCCAGGGGACTCCTACAATGAGCAGTTCTTC.

The sample holds a few counts of this clonotype. The chain employs TRBV7-2 and TRBJ2-7, with TRBD2 identical over 7 bases. The CDR3 loop spans 13 amino acids. Germline CDR1 SGHTA, CDR2 FQGNSA. V dropped 6 bases and J dropped 2; count of bases not matched to a gene: 4. The CDR3 region is CASSRDYPYEQYF. The DNA of the CDR3 is TGTGCCAGCAGTCGGGACTATCCCTACGAGCAGTACTTC.

V gene TRBV6-2 or TRBV6-3 combines with J gene TRBJ1-1; D is uncertain. CDR3 length: 13 amino acids. V shed 2 bases and J shed 10 bases, with 14 bases lying between them. The germline V gene encodes CDR1 MNHEY and CDR2 SVGEGT. The CDR3 DNA is TGTGCCAGCAGTTACGAGTTTTGGGGTAGAGCTTTCTTT. It specifies CASSYEFWGRAFF.

V gene TRBV27 combines with J gene TRBJ2-2, with 9 bases that match TRBD2. J was trimmed by 7 bases and V by 3 bases; bases with no gene match: 9. The length of the CDR3 is 16 residues. CDR1 and CDR2 from the germline V gene are MNHEY and SMNVEV (reference sequence). CDR3 loop: CASSLGSGRAGGELFF. The CDR3 coding sequence is TGTGCCAGCAGTTTGGGTAGCGGGAGAGCTGGCGGGGAGCTGTTTTTT.

The V call is TRBV7-6, the J call TRBJ2-1, with 14 bases identical to TRBD2. CDR3 size: 18 residues. V lost 5 bases and J lost 6; bases outside the gene matches: 12. Germline V CDR1 and CDR2: SGHVS, FNYEAQ. CDR3 DNA: TGTGCCAGCAGCCCCTGGACTAGCGGGGGGCGCCCAGGCAATGAGCAGTTCTTC. It yields the protein CASSPWTSGGRPGNEQFF.

The chain joins TRBV7-6 to TRBJ1-4, with D perhaps matching TRBD1 (6 bases). This CDR3 is 17 amino acids long. Trimming took 3 bases from V and 1 from J, leaving 15 bases between them. The germline V gene has CDR1 SGHVS and CDR2 FNYEAQ. The CDR3, as DNA: TGTGCCAGCAGCTTGGCTACAGGGATGGGAACTAATGAAAAACTGTTTTTT. Its translation is CASSLATGMGTNEKLFF.

Many counts were recorded for this clonotype. CDR3 DNA: TGTGCCAGCAGCCGAAGACAGCGCACTGAAGCTTTCTTT. This gives the protein CASSRRQRTEAFF. The chain links TRBV6-2 or TRBV6-3 to TRBJ1-1; possibly TRBD1 for D (5 bases). The CDR3 loop spans 13 amino acids. V lost 6 bases, J lost 4 bases, and 12 bases lay in between. The germline V gene has CDR1 MNHEY and CDR2 SVGEGT.

This chain connects TRBV5-8 to TRBJ2-5, with 12 bases matching TRBD2. V lost 4 bases, J lost 5 bases, and 12 bases stayed unmatched. This CDR3 is 17 amino acids long. CDR1 and CDR2 (germline): SGHTS, YDEGEE. CDR3 coding DNA: TGTGCCAGCAGCGCCGCCCCTAGCGGGGGGGCCAGCGAGACCCAGTACTTC. Protein sequence: CASSAAPSGGASETQYF. The variable domain in full, with the rest retrieved from reference TRBV5-8 and TRBJ2-5, is EAGVTQSPTHLIKTRGQQATLRCSPISGHTSVYWYQQALGLGLQFLLWYDEGEERNRGNFPPRFSGRQFPNYSSELNVNALELEDSALYLCASSAAPSGGASETQYFGPGTRLLVL.